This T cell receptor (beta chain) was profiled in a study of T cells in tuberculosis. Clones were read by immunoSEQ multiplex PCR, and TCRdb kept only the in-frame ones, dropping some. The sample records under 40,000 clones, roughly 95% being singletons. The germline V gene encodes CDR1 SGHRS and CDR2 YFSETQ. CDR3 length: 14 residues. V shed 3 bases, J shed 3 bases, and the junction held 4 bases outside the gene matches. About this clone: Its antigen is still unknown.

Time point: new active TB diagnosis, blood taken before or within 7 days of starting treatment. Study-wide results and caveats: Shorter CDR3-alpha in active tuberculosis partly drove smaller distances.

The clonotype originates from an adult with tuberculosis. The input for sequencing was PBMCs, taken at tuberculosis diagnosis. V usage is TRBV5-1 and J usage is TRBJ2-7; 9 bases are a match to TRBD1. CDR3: CASSWDRAYYEQYF. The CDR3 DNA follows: TGCGCCAGCAGCTGGGACAGGGCTTACTACGAGCAGTACTTC.